What follows are 4 T cell receptor beta chains derived from one specimen sequenced in a study of T cells in Graves' hyperthyroidism and ophthalmopathy (dated by TCRdb to about 2019). Libraries came from multiplex PCR. TCRdb shows the sequencer as Illumina HiSeq 2000. TCR beta CDR3 regions were amplified from RNA transcripts. A first-round RT-PCR of the TCR CDR3 used the HTBI primer set with the Qiagen OneStep RT-PCR kit. TCRdb reprocessing: public reads trimmed at Q25 with fastp, clones called with MiXCR, in-frame beta chains kept. Rows with a matching CDR3 protein are joined into one entry that keeps the most common DNA and genes. The sample table lists hundreds of thousands of distinct CDR3 sequences, about 24% of them with a count of one. The ten largest make up 11% of the sample. Sequenced sample: blood. The origin of the receptors is a woman younger than 45 with Graves' ophthalmopathy.

In its sample, this clonotype was seen many times. The chain has TRBV6-5 and TRBJ2-2, with 9 bases lining up with TRBD1. CDR3 length equals 16 residues. V lost 4 bases to trimming and J lost 3 bases; unmatched junction nucleotides: 6. Germline-derived CDR1 and CDR2 are MNHEY and SVGAGI. The CDR3: CASSSATGGYTGELFF. The CDR3 DNA is TGTGCCAGCAGTTCCGCGACAGGGGGTTACACCGGGGAGCTGTTTTTT.

Ten or more counts support this clonotype. The CDR3 region has the DNA TGTGCCAGCAGCGTAACTGTTGGCTACGAGCAGTACTTC. This sequence encodes CASSVTVGYEQYF. This sequence joins TRBV9 and TRBJ2-7, with D hard to call. The V and J ends lost 1 base and 3 bases respectively, with 8 bases between them. CDR3 length: 13 residues. The germline V gene encodes CDR1 SGDLS and CDR2 YYNGEE. The whole variable domain, filled in from reference TRBV9 and TRBJ2-7, reads DSGVTQTPKHLITATGQRVTLRCSPRSGDLSVYWYQQSLDQGLQFLIQYYNGEERAKGNILERFSAQQFPDLHSELNLSSLELGDSALYFCASSVTVGYEQYFGPGTRLTVT.

This clonotype showed up many times. Here the CDR3 reads CASSATLSETQYF. In DNA, the CDR3 is TGTGCCAGTAGCGCCACACTATCGGAGACCCAGTACTTC. The genes are TRBV19 and TRBJ2-5; D remains ambiguous. V was clipped by 6 bases and J by 5 bases, with 13 bases between them. This CDR3 spans 13 amino acids. Looked up from germline, CDR1 is LNHDA and CDR2 is SQIVND (reference sequence).

The rearrangement joins TRBV12-3 or TRBV12-4 to TRBJ1-2, with 11 bases that match TRBD1. Trimming at V came to 6 bases and at J to 5 bases, leaving 11 bases not matched to a gene. There are 16 residues in the CDR3. In DNA form, the CDR3 reads TGTGCCAGCAGCCTAAGTCGGACAGGGGGCAGTTATGGCTACACCTTC. It encodes CASSLSRTGGSYGYTF.